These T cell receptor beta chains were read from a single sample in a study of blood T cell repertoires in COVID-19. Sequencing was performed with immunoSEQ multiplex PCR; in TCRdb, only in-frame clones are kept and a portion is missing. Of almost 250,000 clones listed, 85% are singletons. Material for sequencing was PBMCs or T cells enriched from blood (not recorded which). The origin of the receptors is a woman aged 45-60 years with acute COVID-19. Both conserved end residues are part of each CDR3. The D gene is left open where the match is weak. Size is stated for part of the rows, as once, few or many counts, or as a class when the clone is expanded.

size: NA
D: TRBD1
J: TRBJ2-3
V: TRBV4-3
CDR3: CASSHLTGTGGTDTQYF
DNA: TGCGCCAGCAGCCATCTCACCGGGACAGGGGGCACAGATACGCAGTATTTT

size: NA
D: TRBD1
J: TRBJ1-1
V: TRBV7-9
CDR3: CASSKDRVAEAFF
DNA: TGTGCCAGCAGCAAGGACAGGGTGGCTGAAGCTTTCTTT

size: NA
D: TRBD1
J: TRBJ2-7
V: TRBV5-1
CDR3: CASSFGTGSYEQYF
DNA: TGCGCCAGCAGCTTCGGGACAGGAAGCTACGAGCAGTACTTC

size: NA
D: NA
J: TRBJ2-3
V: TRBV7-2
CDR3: CASSLATRADTQYF
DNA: TGTGCCAGCAGCTTAGCGACCAGGGCAGATACGCAGTATTTT

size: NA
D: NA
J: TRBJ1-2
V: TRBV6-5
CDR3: CASSYSTTNYGYTF
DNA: TGTGCCAGCAGTTACTCGACTACTAACTATGGCTACACCTTC

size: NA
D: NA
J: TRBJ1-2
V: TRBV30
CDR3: CAIGEGSGNGYTF
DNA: TGTGCCATCGGAGAGGGTTCGGGGAATGGCTACACCTTC

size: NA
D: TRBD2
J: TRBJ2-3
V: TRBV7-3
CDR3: CASSAGGSTDTQYF
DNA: TGTGCCAGCAGTGCGGGGGGAAGCACAGATACGCAGTATTTT

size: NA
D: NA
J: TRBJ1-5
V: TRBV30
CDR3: CAWSVVGRGNQPQHF
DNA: TGTGCCTGGAGTGTAGTTGGGAGGGGCAATCAGCCCCAGCATTTT

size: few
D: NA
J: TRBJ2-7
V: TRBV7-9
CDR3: CASSLTGGAYEQYF
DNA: TGTGCCAGCAGCTTAACCGGTGGTGCCTACGAGCAGTACTTC

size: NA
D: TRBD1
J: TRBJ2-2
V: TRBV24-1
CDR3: CATGQANTGELFF
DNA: TGTGCCACCGGACAGGCGAACACCGGGGAGCTGTTTTTT

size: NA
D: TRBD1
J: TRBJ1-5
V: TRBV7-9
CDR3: CASSESQGGSNQPQHF
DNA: TGTGCCAGCAGCGAATCACAGGGGGGAAGCAATCAGCCCCAGCATTTT

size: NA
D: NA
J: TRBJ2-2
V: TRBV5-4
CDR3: CASSLRGVNTGELFF
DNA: TGTGCCAGCAGCTTGCGGGGAGTCAACACCGGGGAGCTGTTTTTT

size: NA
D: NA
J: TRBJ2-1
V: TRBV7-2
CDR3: CASSPGTYNEQFF
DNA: TGTGCCAGCAGCCCCGGGACATACAATGAGCAGTTCTTC

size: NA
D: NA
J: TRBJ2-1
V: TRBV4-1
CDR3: CASRDQGTSNEQFF
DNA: TGCGCCAGCCGCGACCAGGGGACATCCAATGAGCAGTTCTTC

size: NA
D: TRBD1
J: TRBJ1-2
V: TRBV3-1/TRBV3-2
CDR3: CASSQDQGGETNYGYTF
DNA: TGTGCCAGCAGCCAAGATCAGGGGGGAGAAACTAACTATGGCTACACCTTC

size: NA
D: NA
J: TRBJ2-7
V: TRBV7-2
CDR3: CASSLGTGTQKQYF
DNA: TGTGCCAGCAGCTTAGGTACCGGGACTCAAAAGCAGTACTTC

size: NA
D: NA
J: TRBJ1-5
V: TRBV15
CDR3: CATSPREINQPQHF
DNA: TGTGCCACTTCACCCAGGGAAATCAATCAGCCCCAGCATTTT

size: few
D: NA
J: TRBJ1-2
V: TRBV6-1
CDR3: CASSEKIRTDGYTF
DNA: TGTGCCAGCAGTGAAAAGATCAGGACTGATGGCTACACCTTC

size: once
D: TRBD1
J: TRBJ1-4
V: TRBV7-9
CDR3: CASSPQGAYEKLFF
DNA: TGTGCCAGCAGCCCACAGGGGGCTTATGAAAAACTGTTTTTT

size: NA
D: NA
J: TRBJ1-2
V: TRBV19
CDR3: CASNNLYGYTF
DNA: TGTGCCAGTAACAATCTCTATGGCTACACCTTC

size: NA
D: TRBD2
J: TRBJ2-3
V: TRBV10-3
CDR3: CAISDTSAGDTQYF
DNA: TGTGCCATCAGTGATACTAGCGCTGGAGATACGCAGTATTTT

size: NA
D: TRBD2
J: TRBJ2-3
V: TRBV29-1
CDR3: CSVGLAVTNTQYF
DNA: TGCAGCGTCGGACTAGCGGTAACAAATACGCAGTATTTT

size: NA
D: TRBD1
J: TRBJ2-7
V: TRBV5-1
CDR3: CASSLTTGSSHEQYF
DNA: TGCGCCAGCAGCTTGACGACAGGGAGTTCCCACGAGCAGTACTTC

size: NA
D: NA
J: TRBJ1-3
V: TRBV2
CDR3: CASSVGEDFQPGNTIYF
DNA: TGTGCCAGCAGTGTTGGGGAGGATTTCCAACCTGGAAACACCATATATTTT

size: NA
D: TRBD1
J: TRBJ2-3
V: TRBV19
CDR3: CASSQFDRVPDTQYF
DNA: TGTGCCAGTAGTCAATTCGACAGGGTTCCAGATACGCAGTATTTT

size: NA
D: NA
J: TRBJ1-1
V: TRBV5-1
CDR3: CASSLSSNTEAFF
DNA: TGCGCCAGCAGCTTGTCGTCGAACACTGAAGCTTTCTTT

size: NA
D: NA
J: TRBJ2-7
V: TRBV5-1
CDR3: CASSPEEGTPSEQYF
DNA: TGCGCCAGCAGCCCGGAGGAGGGAACTCCTTCCGAGCAGTACTTC

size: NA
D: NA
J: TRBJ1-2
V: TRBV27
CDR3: CASSLTGQLNYGYTF
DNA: TGTGCCAGCAGTTTAACAGGACAGCTGAACTATGGCTACACCTTC

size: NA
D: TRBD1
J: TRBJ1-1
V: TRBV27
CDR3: CASSLGTGGITEAFF
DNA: TGTGCCAGCAGTTTAGGCACAGGGGGCATCACTGAAGCTTTCTTT

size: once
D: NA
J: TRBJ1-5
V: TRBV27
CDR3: CASSRGGVVTGRYNQPQHF
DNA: TGTGCCAGCAGTAGGGGTGGCGTCGTGACAGGTCGGTACAATCAGCCCCAGCATTTT

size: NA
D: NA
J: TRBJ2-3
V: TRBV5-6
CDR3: CASSWGPTDTDTQYF
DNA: TGTGCCAGCAGCTGGGGGCCGACAGACACAGATACGCAGTATTTT

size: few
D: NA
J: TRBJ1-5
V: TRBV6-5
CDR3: CASSRGGDQPQHF
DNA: TGTGCCAGCAGTCGGGGAGGGGATCAGCCCCAGCATTTT

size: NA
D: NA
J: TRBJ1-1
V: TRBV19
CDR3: CASQSVAAGTEAFF
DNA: TGTGCCAGCCAATCGGTCGCGGCGGGCACTGAAGCTTTCTTT

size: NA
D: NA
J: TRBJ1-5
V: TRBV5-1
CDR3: CASSLGAGEAGNQPQHF
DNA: TGCGCCAGCAGCTTGGGGGCAGGGGAAGCGGGCAATCAGCCCCAGCATTTT

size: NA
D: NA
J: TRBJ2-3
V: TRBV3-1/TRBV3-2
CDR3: CASSLGQGTDTQYF
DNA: TGTGCCAGCAGCCTTGGCCAGGGCACAGATACGCAGTATTTT

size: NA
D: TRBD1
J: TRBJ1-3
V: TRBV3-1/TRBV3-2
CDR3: CASSQDRLGTGFGNTIYF
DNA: TGTGCCAGCAGCCAAGATAGGCTCGGGACAGGGTTCGGAAACACCATATATTTT

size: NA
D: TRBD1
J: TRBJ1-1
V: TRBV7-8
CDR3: CASSRRTGLDSEAFF
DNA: TGTGCCAGCAGCCGCCGGACAGGGTTGGACTCTGAAGCTTTCTTT

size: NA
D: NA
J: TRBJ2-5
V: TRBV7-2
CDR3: CASSPPGGPETQYF
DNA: TGTGCCAGCAGCCCTCCCGGGGGGCCAGAGACCCAGTACTTC

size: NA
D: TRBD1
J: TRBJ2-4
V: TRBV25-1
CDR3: CASSEYGTGGAKNIQYF
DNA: TGTGCCAGCAGTGAATATGGGACAGGGGGTGCCAAAAACATTCAGTACTTC

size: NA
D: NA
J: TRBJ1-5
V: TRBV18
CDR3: CASSLREASFRQPQHF
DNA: TGTGCCAGCTCTCTAAGGGAGGCCTCTTTTCGACAGCCCCAGCATTTT

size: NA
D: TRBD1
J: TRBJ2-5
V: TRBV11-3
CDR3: CASSKAGTGVGETQYF
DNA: TGTGCCAGCAGCAAAGCCGGGACAGGGGTGGGAGAGACCCAGTACTTC

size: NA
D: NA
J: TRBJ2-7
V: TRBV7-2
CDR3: CASSPQGWGEQYF
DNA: TGTGCCAGCAGCCCACAGGGATGGGGAGAGCAGTACTTC

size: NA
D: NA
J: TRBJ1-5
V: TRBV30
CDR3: CAWSPPQGRSNQPQHF
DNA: TGTGCCTGGAGTCCTCCCCAGGGCCGTAGCAATCAGCCCCAGCATTTT

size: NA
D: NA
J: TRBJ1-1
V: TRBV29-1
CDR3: CSVLARNTEAFF
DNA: TGCAGCGTCCTCGCGAGAAACACTGAAGCTTTCTTT

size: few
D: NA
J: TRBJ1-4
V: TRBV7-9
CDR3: CASSPPGRGLNEKLFF
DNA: TGTGCCAGCAGCCCCCCGGGACGGGGACTTAATGAAAAACTGTTTTTT

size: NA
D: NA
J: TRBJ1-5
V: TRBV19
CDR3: CASSHRYSNQPQHF
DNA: TGTGCCAGTAGTCACAGGTATAGCAATCAGCCCCAGCATTTT

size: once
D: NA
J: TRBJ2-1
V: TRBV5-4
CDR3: CASSLAGGNEQFF
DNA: TGTGCCAGCAGCTTGGCCGGGGGCAATGAGCAGTTCTTC

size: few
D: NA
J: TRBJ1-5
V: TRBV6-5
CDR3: CASSYEGTSPNQPQHF
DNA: TGTGCCAGCAGTTACGAGGGGACATCCCCCAATCAGCCCCAGCATTTT

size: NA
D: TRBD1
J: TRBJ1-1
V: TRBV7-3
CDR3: CASSPSGGGTGKAFF
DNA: TGTGCCAGCAGCCCCTCCGGGGGAGGGACAGGTAAAGCTTTCTTT

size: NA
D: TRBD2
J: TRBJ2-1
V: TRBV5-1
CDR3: CASSPRLADEQFF
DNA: TGCGCCAGCAGCCCAAGACTAGCAGATGAGCAGTTCTTC

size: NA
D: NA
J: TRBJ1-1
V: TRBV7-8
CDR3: CASFLVRENTEAFF
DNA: TGTGCCAGCTTCCTCGTTCGGGAGAACACTGAAGCTTTCTTT

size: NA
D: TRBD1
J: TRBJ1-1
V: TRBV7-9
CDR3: CASSPRGDSSEAFF
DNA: TGTGCCAGCAGCCCTAGAGGGGACAGCAGTGAAGCTTTCTTT

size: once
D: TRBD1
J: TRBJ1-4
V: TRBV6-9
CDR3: CASSGEQGAGEKLFF
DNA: TGTGCCAGCAGTGGGGAACAGGGGGCTGGTGAAAAACTGTTTTTT